There are a few counts of the clone carrying this TCR beta chain. Its antigen is still unknown. The CDR3 totals 14 residues. With 5 bases removed from V and 2 bases from J, the gap between germline ends came to 13 bases. The germline V gene has CDR1 MNHNS and CDR2 SASEGT. This sample is part of a study of blood T cells in healthy people across ages. Regarding the study as a whole: Underestimates were what the diversity estimates from one million T cells were considered to be. Greater diversity and more naive CD4+ cells were seen in long-lived donors than in aged donors.

A second PCR, run for roughly 7 to 11 cycles, used a sample-barcoded 5' primer plus a J-beta primer mix. MiXCR, run by TCRdb on the 5' RACE reads, gives a single entry per CDR3 protein. The sample lists roughly 1,500,000 distinct CDR3 sequences, roughly 40% seen once, with 7.9% in the top ten. The sequenced sample was blood. The TCR originated in a young woman in good health. The chain couples TRBV6-1 to TRBJ2-7, with D possibly being TRBD1 (6 bases). CDR3: CASSTIQGTYEQYF. The CDR3 DNA sequence: TGTGCCAGCAGTACAATTCAGGGGACCTACGAGCAGTACTTC.